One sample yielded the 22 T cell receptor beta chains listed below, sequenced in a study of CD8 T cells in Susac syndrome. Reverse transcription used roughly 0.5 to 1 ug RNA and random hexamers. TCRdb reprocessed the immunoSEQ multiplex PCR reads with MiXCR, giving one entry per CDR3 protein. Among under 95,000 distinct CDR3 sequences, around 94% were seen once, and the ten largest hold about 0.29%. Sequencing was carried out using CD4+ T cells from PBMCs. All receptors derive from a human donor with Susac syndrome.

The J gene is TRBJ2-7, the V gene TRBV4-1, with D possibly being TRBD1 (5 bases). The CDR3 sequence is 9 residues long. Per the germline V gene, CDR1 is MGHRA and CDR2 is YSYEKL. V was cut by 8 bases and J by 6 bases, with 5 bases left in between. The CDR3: CASGAEQYF. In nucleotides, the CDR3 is TGCGCCAGCGGGGCCGAGCAGTACTTC.

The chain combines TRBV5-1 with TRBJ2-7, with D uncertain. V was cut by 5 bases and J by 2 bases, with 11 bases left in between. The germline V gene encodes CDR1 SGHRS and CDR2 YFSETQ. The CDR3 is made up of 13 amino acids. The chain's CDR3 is CASSRTRTYEQYF. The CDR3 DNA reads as TGCGCCAGCAGTAGGACGAGAACCTACGAGCAGTACTTC.

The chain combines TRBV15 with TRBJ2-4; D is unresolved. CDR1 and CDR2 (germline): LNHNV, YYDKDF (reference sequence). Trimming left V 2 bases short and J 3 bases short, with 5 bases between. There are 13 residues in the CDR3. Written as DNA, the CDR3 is TGTGCCACCAGCAGACCCAACAAAAACATTCAGTACTTC. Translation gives CATSRPNKNIQYF.

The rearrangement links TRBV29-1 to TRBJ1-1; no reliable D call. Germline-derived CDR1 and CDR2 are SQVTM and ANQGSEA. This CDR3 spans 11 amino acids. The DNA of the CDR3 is TGCATTCCATCCGAGAACACTGAAGCTTTCTTT. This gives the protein CIPSENTEAFF.

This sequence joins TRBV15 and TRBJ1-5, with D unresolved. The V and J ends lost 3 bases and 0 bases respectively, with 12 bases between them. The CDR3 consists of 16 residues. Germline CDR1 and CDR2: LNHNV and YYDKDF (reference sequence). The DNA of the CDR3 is TGTGCCACCAGCAGGGCAAGCCGACCTAGCAATCAGCCCCAGCATTTT. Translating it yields CATSRASRPSNQPQHF.

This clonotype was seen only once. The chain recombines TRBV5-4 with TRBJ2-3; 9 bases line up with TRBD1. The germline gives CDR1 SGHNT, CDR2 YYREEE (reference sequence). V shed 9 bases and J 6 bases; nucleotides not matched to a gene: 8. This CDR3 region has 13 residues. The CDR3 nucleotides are TGTGCCATCGGGACAGGGAAGGTGGATACGCAGTATTTT. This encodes CAIGTGKVDTQYF.

The CDR3 coding sequence is TGTGCCACCTCTATCGGGGTTGGGACGATGAACACTGAAGCTTTCTTT. It yields the protein CATSIGVGTMNTEAFF. This chain joins TRBV30 and TRBJ1-1, with D possibly TRBD1 on 5 matching bases. V was pared by 8 bases and J by 0 bases, with 22 bases between. Germline V lookup: CDR1 GTSNPN, CDR2 SVGIG (reference sequence). The length of the CDR3 is 16 residues.

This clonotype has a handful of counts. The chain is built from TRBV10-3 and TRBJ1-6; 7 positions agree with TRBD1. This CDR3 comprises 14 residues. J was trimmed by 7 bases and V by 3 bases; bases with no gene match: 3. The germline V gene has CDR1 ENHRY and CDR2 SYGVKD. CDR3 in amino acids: CAISEPGGNSPLHF. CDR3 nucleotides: TGTGCCATCAGTGAACCAGGGGGAAATTCACCCCTCCACTTT.

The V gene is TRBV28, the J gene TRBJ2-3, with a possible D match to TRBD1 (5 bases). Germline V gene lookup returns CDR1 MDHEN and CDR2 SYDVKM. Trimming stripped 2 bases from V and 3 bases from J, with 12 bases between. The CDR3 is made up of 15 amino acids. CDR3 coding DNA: TGTGCCAGCAGTTTACCGACAGCCTTGACAGATACGCAGTATTTT. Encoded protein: CASSLPTALTDTQYF.

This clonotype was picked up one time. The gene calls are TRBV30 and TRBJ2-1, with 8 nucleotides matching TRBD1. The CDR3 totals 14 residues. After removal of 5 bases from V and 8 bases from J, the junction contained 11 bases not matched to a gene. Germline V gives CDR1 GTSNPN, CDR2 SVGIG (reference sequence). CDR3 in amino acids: CAWCPGTGNDEQFF. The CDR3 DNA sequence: TGTGCCTGGTGTCCGGGGACAGGTAACGATGAGCAGTTCTTC.

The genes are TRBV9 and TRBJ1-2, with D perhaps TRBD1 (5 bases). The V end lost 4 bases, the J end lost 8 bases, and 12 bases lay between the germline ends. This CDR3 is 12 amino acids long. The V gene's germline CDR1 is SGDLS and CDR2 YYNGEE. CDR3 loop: CASSPRGNGYTF. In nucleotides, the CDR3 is TGTGCCAGCAGCCCACGGGGGAACGGCTACACCTTC.

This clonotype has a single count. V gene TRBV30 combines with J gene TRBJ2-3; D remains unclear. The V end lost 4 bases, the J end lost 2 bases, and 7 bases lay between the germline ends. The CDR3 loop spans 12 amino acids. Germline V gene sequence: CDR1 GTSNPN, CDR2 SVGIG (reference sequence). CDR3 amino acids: CAWTSLTDTQYF. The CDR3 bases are TGTGCCTGGACCAGCCTCACAGATACGCAGTATTTT.

The CDR3 is CASSLEGASTGELFF. DNA of the CDR3: TGCGCCAGCAGCTTGGAAGGGGCGAGCACCGGGGAGCTGTTTTTT. V is TRBV5-1 and J is TRBJ2-2, with TRBD1 as a possible D gene (5 bases). Germline CDR1 and CDR2: SGHRS and YFSETQ. V lost 0 bases and J 4 bases, leaving 10 bases between the germline ends. The CDR3 is 15 residues long.

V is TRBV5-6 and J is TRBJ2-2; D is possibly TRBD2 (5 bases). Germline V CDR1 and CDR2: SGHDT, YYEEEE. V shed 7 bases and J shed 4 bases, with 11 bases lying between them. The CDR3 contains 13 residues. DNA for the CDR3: TGTGCCAGCGGAGCGGATTTCACCGGGGAGCTGTTTTTT. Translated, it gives CASGADFTGELFF.

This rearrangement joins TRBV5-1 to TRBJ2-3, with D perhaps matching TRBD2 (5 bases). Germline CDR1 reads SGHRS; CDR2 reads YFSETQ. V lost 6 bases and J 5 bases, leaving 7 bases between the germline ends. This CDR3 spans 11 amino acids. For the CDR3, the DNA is TGCGCCAGCACCGAGGGAGATACGCAGTATTTT. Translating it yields CASTEGDTQYF. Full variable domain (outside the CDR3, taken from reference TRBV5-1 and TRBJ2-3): KAGVTQTPRYLIKTRGQQVTLSCSPISGHRSVSWYQQTPGQGLQFLFEYFSETQRNKGNFPGRFSGRQFSNSRSEMNVSTLELGDSALYLCASTEGDTQYFGPGTRLTVL.

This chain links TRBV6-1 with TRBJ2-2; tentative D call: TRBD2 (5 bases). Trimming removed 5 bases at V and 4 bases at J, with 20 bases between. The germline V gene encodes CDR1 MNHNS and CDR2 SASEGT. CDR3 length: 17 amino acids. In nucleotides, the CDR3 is TGTGCCAGCAGTCCACTACTTTCCGGGGAGATCACCGGGGAGCTGTTTTTT. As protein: CASSPLLSGEITGELFF.

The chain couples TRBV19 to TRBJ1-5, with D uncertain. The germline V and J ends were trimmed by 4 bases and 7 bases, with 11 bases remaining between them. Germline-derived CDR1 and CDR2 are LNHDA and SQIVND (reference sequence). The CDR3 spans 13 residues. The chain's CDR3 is CASSTQYGQPQHF. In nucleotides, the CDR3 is TGTGCCAGTAGTACGCAGTACGGACAGCCCCAGCATTTT.

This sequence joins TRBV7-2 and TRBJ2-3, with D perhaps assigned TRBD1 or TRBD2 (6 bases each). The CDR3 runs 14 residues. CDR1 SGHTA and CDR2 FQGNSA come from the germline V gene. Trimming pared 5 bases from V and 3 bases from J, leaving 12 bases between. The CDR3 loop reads CASSPTGATDTQYF. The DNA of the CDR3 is TGTGCCAGCAGCCCCACGGGGGCTACAGATACGCAGTATTTT.

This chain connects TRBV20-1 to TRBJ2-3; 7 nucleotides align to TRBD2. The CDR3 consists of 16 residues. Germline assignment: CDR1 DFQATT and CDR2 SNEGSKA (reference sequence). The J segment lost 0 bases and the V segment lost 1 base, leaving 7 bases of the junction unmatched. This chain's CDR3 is CSARVGLAVSTDTQYF. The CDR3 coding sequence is TGCAGTGCTAGAGTCGGGCTAGCGGTGAGCACAGATACGCAGTATTTT.

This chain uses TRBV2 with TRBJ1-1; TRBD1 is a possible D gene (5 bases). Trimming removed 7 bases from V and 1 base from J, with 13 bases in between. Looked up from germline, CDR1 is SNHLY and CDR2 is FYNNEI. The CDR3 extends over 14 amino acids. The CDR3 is CASTPRGRNTEAFF. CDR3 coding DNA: TGTGCCAGCACCCCCCGGGGGAGGAACACTGAAGCTTTCTTT. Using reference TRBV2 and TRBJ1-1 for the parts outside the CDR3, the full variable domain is EPEVTQTPSHQVTQMGQEVILRCVPISNHLYFYWYRQILGQKVEFLVSFYNNEISEKSEIFDDQFSVERPDGSNFTLKIRSTKLEDSAMYFCASTPRGRNTEAFFGQGTRLTVV.

The CDR3 DNA reads as TGTGCCAGCAGTTGGGAGGTTCGAGGGAATTCACCCCTCCACTTT. As protein: CASSWEVRGNSPLHF. This sequence joins TRBV12-3 or TRBV12-4 and TRBJ1-6; D unclear. V shed 4 bases and J shed 7 bases, with 14 bases lying between them. The CDR3 consists of 15 residues.

CDR3 sequence reads: CSAGGVRGETQYF. Here the CDR3 DNA reads TGCAGTGCTGGTGGGGTTCGCGGAGAGACCCAGTACTTC. V gene TRBV20-1 combines with J gene TRBJ2-5, with unresolved D. The V and J ends lost 5 bases and 4 bases respectively, with 14 bases between them. CDR3 length equals 13 residues. Germline V gene sequence: CDR1 DFQATT, CDR2 SNEGSKA (reference sequence).